Listed below are T cell receptor beta chains from one sample, sequenced in a study of blood T cell repertoires in COVID-19. The data were produced by immunoSEQ multiplex PCR, yet TCRdb's version contains in-frame clones alone and is incomplete. Of around 19,000 clones detected, approximately 90% appear once; the ten largest clones hold approximately 11%. The sequenced sample consisted of peripheral blood. These receptor sequences come from a human donor in a cohort sampled during active COVID-19. The CDR3 runs from the conserved cysteine through the conserved F or W. The D gene is left open where the match is weak. Clone size is given for some rows only: seen once, a few or many times, or a class if the clone is expanded.

NA	TRBJ2-2	TRBV3-1/TRBV3-2	TRBD2	TGTGCCAGCAGCCAAAGCGGACTAGCGCACACCGGGGAGCTGTTTTTT	CASSQSGLAHTGELFF
NA	TRBJ2-5	TRBV5-6	TRBD1	TGTGCCAGCAGCTTGGCAGGGGGAGCAGAGACCCAGTACTTC	CASSLAGGAETQYF
NA	TRBJ2-1	TRBV28	TRBD1	TGTGCCAGCAGTACGACAGGGAGCTCCTACAATGAGCAGTTCTTC	CASSTTGSSYNEQFF
NA	TRBJ1-1	TRBV30	TRBD1	TGTGCCTCGGGACAGGGGAACACTGAAGCTTTCTTT	CASGQGNTEAFF
NA	TRBJ2-3	TRBV27	NA	TGTGCCAGCAGTTTCGGCCTAGCGCAAGATACGCAGTATTTT	CASSFGLAQDTQYF
NA	TRBJ2-1	TRBV25-1	TRBD1	TGTGCCAGCAGTGAGGGACAGGGATTCAATGAGCAGTTCTTC	CASSEGQGFNEQFF
NA	TRBJ2-7	TRBV5-4	NA	TGTGCCAGCAGCTTGGAGGTCCAGGGGACCTACGAGCAGTACTTC	CASSLEVQGTYEQYF
NA	TRBJ2-1	TRBV28	NA	TGTGCCAGCAGTTTCGGAGATGTGGGCTCCTACAATGAGCAGTTCTTC	CASSFGDVGSYNEQFF
NA	TRBJ2-2	TRBV27	TRBD2	TGTGCCAGCGTCCGACTAGCGGGAGGGCTTGGCACCGGGGAGCTGTTTTTT	CASVRLAGGLGTGELFF
medium-sized	TRBJ2-1	TRBV7-2	TRBD2	TGTGCCAGCAGACCAGCCCTAGCGGGATATAGGGATGAGCAGTTCTTC	CASRPALAGYRDEQFF
NA	TRBJ1-4	TRBV29-1	TRBD1	TGCAGCGTTGAAGGGACAGGGCCCCAAGAAAAACTGTTTTTT	CSVEGTGPQEKLFF
NA	TRBJ2-5	TRBV28	NA	TGTGCCAGCAGCCCAGCGGGCCCCCAAGAGACCCAGTACTTC	CASSPAGPQETQYF
NA	TRBJ2-2	TRBV11-3	TRBD2	TGTGCCAGCAGCAGCCTCACCCATAGCGGGGGGAACACCGGGGAGCTGTTTTTT	CASSSLTHSGGNTGELFF
NA	TRBJ1-2	TRBV19	TRBD1	TGTGCCAGTGCTCCGGGACAGGGGTCTGGCTACACCTTC	CASAPGQGSGYTF
NA	TRBJ2-7	TRBV6-5	NA	TGTGCCAGCAGTTACTCGTCACAGGGTTTCTACGAGCAGTACTTC	CASSYSSQGFYEQYF
NA	TRBJ2-1	TRBV15	TRBD2	TGTGCCACCAGCATATTAGCGGGAGATAACAATGAGCAGTTCTTC	CATSILAGDNNEQFF
NA	TRBJ1-5	TRBV7-2	NA	TGTGCCAGCAGCTTAGGGCGGGGAACCCGGCCCCAGCATTTT	CASSLGRGTRPQHF
NA	TRBJ2-7	TRBV11-2	TRBD2	TGTGCCAGCAGCTCAACTAGCGTCGGCGAGCAGTACTTC	CASSSTSVGEQYF
NA	TRBJ1-2	TRBV5-6	NA	TGTGCCAGCACTCCTCTAGGACAGCAGATGATCGGCTACACCTTC	CASTPLGQQMIGYTF
NA	TRBJ1-5	TRBV30	NA	TGTGCCTGGTCGGGGGGCGGACAGCCCCAGCATTTT	CAWSGGGQPQHF
NA	TRBJ1-1	TRBV7-3	NA	TGTGCCAGCAGCTTAAACGGACATAACACTGAAGCTTTCTTT	CASSLNGHNTEAFF
NA	TRBJ2-4	TRBV19	TRBD1	TGTGCCAGTAGTCCCAGACAGGGGATGGCCAAAAACATTCAGTACTTC	CASSPRQGMAKNIQYF
NA	TRBJ2-1	TRBV5-1	TRBD2	TGCGCCAGCAGCCCTCGGACTAGCGGGATCTACAATGAGCAGTTCTTC	CASSPRTSGIYNEQFF
NA	TRBJ2-2	TRBV11-3	TRBD2	TGTGCCAGCAGCTTAGATGGGACTAGCAGTTCCGGGGAGCTGTTTTTT	CASSLDGTSSSGELFF
NA	TRBJ2-7	TRBV6-5	NA	TGTGCCAGCAGTTACAGGAGCTCCTACGAGCAGTACTTC	CASSYRSSYEQYF
NA	TRBJ2-5	TRBV13	NA	TGTGCCAGCAGCTTGACTACTCGGGAGACCCAGTACTTC	CASSLTTRETQYF
NA	TRBJ1-1	TRBV18	NA	TGTGCCAGCTCACCACCTGTAGGGGCCCCCGCGAACACTGAAGCTTTCTTT	CASSPPVGAPANTEAFF
NA	TRBJ2-7	TRBV13	TRBD2	TGTGCCAGCAGCCGAGGGGCGGGAGCCAGTGGCGAGCAGTACTTC	CASSRGAGASGEQYF
once	TRBJ2-1	TRBV30	TRBD2	TGTGCCTGGGCCATGACTAGCGGAAATAACAATGAGCAGTTCTTC	CAWAMTSGNNNEQFF
NA	TRBJ1-3	TRBV18	NA	TGTGCCAGCTCGGACAGAATCTCTGGAAACACCATATATTTT	CASSDRISGNTIYF
NA	TRBJ2-5	TRBV10-1	NA	TGCGCCAGCAGTGAGTCCCCCTACCAAGAGACCCAGTACTTC	CASSESPYQETQYF
NA	TRBJ2-7	TRBV11-2	NA	TGTGCCAGCAGCGGCGGGGCTCAGGGGGTCGACGAGCAGTACTTC	CASSGGAQGVDEQYF
once	TRBJ1-2	TRBV7-8	NA	TGTGCCAGCAGCTTAGGCCCCCCGGGGAGTTATGGCTACACCTTC	CASSLGPPGSYGYTF
NA	TRBJ1-2	TRBV30	NA	TGTGCCTGCAGGTTCGAAAGGGACTTCATCTATGGCTACACCTTC	CACRFERDFIYGYTF
NA	TRBJ1-5	TRBV28	NA	TGTGCCAGCAGTTTGGCAGGCCCGGATCAGCCCCAGCATTTT	CASSLAGPDQPQHF
NA	TRBJ1-2	TRBV28	TRBD1	TGTGCCAGCAGCTCCGGGACAGGGGGTCGGGGCTACACCTTC	CASSSGTGGRGYTF
once	TRBJ1-3	TRBV5-1	TRBD1	TGCGCCAGCAGCTTCGGGACAGAAGGAAACACCATATATTTT	CASSFGTEGNTIYF
once	TRBJ2-5	TRBV11-2	TRBD1	TGTGCCAGCAGCTTACAGGGGGCGTACCAAGAGACCCAGTACTTC	CASSLQGAYQETQYF
NA	TRBJ2-7	TRBV6-1	TRBD2	TGTGCCAGCAGTGAAGCGCGCGGGAGTGGGCCCTACGAGCAGTACTTC	CASSEARGSGPYEQYF
NA	TRBJ1-2	TRBV24-1	NA	TGTGCCACCAGTGATTCGGGGGGGGGCTTCCCCGATGGCTACACCTTC	CATSDSGGGFPDGYTF
few	TRBJ1-5	TRBV5-6	NA	TGTGCCAGCAGCTTGCAGGGCCATCAGCCCCAGCATTTT	CASSLQGHQPQHF
NA	TRBJ2-7	TRBV18	NA	TGTGCCAGCTCAGACGCGGCAGGGTTCTACGAGCAGTACTTC	CASSDAAGFYEQYF
NA	TRBJ2-6	TRBV3-1/TRBV3-2	NA	TGTGCCAGCAGCTCCAGGGTCTCTGGGGCCAACGTCCTGACTTTC	CASSSRVSGANVLTF
NA	TRBJ1-5	TRBV19	NA	TGTGCCAGTAGTATGGGACAAAGCAATCAGCCCCAGCATTTT	CASSMGQSNQPQHF
NA	TRBJ2-3	TRBV28	TRBD2	TGTGCCAGCAGCCGCAGACTAGCGGGAGGGCCCGCAGATACGCAGTATTTT	CASSRRLAGGPADTQYF